The 23 T cell receptor beta chains given below trace back to one sample, sequenced in a study of control samples from healthy donors and cancer patients. Assay: immunoSEQ multiplex PCR; the TCRdb copy retains only in-frame clones and omits some. Of about 110,000 clones listed, 82% were seen once; the top ten hold about 5.9%. The source material was blood. Receptors originate from a man aged 18 to 29 in good health.

The gene calls are TRBV2 and TRBJ1-5; 7 bases are shared with TRBD1. V shed 4 bases and J 4 bases; nucleotides not matched to a gene: 4. Germline V gene data show CDR1 as SNHLY and CDR2 as FYNNEI. The CDR3 covers 14 residues. CDR3 sequence reads: CASSGQGGNQPQHF. CDR3 in DNA: TGTGCCAGCAGTGGACAGGGTGGAAATCAGCCCCAGCATTTT.

The rearrangement links TRBV29-1 to TRBJ2-4; D gene uncertain. Trimming removed 3 bases at V and 2 bases at J, with 5 bases between. The CDR3 has 12 amino acids. Germline CDR1 is SQVTM and CDR2 is ANQGSEA. The CDR3, as DNA: TGCAGCGTTGAGGGCACCAAAAACATTCAGTACTTC. It encodes CSVEGTKNIQYF.

This clone was seen more than once but under ten times. Here the CDR3 DNA reads TGTGCCAGCAGCTTGGGGACAGGGGGCACAGATACGCAGTATTTT. It codes for CASSLGTGGTDTQYF. The chain joins TRBV5-4 to TRBJ2-3, with TRBD1 matching 9 bases. The CDR3 has 15 residues. The V gene end was trimmed by 0 bases and the J gene end by 1 base; junction bases not matched to a gene: 0. Germline V gene data show CDR1 as SGHNT and CDR2 as YYREEE (reference sequence).

V gene TRBV7-2 combines with J gene TRBJ2-5; 10 bases line up with TRBD2. Trimming cost V 4 bases and J 4 bases; bases outside gene matches: 12. The CDR3 runs 17 residues. CDR1 and CDR2 (germline): SGHTA, FQGNSA. CDR3 sequence (DNA): TGTGCCAGCAGCTCGGGCGGGAGCGGGGGGGCCAGAGAGACCCAGTACTTC. It is translated as CASSSGGSGGARETQYF.

V gene TRBV9 combines with J gene TRBJ2-1; either TRBD1 or TRBD2 may supply D (5 bases each). Germline V gene sequence: CDR1 SGDLS, CDR2 YYNGEE. V lost 2 bases, J lost 4 bases, and 13 bases lay in between. The CDR3 sequence is 15 residues long. The CDR3 is CASSVGTSLYNEQFF. As DNA, the CDR3 is TGTGCCAGCAGCGTCGGGACCAGTCTTTACAATGAGCAGTTCTTC.

The chain recombines TRBV18 with TRBJ2-7; D perhaps matches TRBD1 (6 bases). The CDR3 is made up of 15 amino acids. V lost 2 bases to trimming and J lost 2 bases, with 13 bases between them. The V gene's germline CDR1 is KGHSH and CDR2 LQKENI. CDR3 sequence: CASSPEDSLTYEQYF. The CDR3, as DNA: TGTGCCAGCTCACCAGAGGACAGCCTAACCTACGAGCAGTACTTC.

This chain joins TRBV4-3 and TRBJ1-2; 8 bases are a match to TRBD1. The J segment lost 2 bases and the V segment lost 0 bases, leaving 5 bases of the junction unmatched. Germline V gene lookup returns CDR1 LGHNA and CDR2 YSLEER. The CDR3 has 16 amino acids. The CDR3, as DNA: TGCGCCAGCAGCCAAGATAGGCGACAGGGGAACTATGGCTACACCTTC. It encodes CASSQDRRQGNYGYTF.

The rearrangement links TRBV4-2 to TRBJ2-3, with TRBD2 identical over 8 bases. Germline V lookup: CDR1 LGHNA, CDR2 YNFKEQ. The V segment lost 4 bases and the J segment 6 bases; nucleotides outside the gene matches: 12. This CDR3 spans 16 amino acids. CDR3 nucleotide sequence: TGTGCCAGCAGCCCCGGCGGCGCGGGGGGACCCGATACGCAGTATTTT. Amino acid sequence: CASSPGGAGGPDTQYF.

CDR3 residues: CATSDSGTTYNEQFF. In DNA, the CDR3 is TGTGCCACCAGTGACTCCGGGACTACTTACAATGAGCAGTTCTTC. The rearrangement joins TRBV24-1 to TRBJ2-1; 7 nucleotides match TRBD2. From germline, CDR1 is KGHDR and CDR2 SFDVKD. This CDR3 region has 15 residues. Trimming at V came to 4 bases and at J to 4 bases, leaving 6 bases not matched to a gene.

The chain joins TRBV6-5 to TRBJ1-5; D might be TRBD1 (5 bases). V shed 7 bases and J shed 2 bases, with 9 bases lying between them. CDR1 and CDR2 (germline): MNHEY, SVGAGI. The CDR3 has 13 amino acids. Here the CDR3 DNA reads TGTGCCAGCAAGAGGGACGGCAATCAGCCCCAGCATTTT. It yields the protein CASKRDGNQPQHF.

V is TRBV11-2 and J is TRBJ2-2; 8 bases agree with TRBD2. Germline assignment: CDR1 SGHAT and CDR2 FQNNGV. This CDR3 comprises 13 residues. The V and J ends lost 8 bases and 5 bases, in that order; junction bases with no gene match: 4. For the CDR3, the DNA is TGTGCCAGCTTCGGGGGGGCGACCGGGGAGCTGTTTTTT. Translated: CASFGGATGELFF.

The CDR3 here is CASSTGLGYGYTF. The CDR3 bases are TGCGCCAGCAGTACGGGACTAGGCTATGGCTACACCTTC. This chain joins TRBV5-1 and TRBJ1-2, with D possibly matching TRBD1 (5 bases). Trimming left V 5 bases short and J 4 bases short, with 12 bases between. CDR1 and CDR2 (germline): SGHRS, YFSETQ. The CDR3 has 13 residues. The whole variable domain, filled in from reference TRBV5-1 and TRBJ1-2, reads KAGVTQTPRYLIKTRGQQVTLSCSPISGHRSVSWYQQTPGQGLQFLFEYFSETQRNKGNFPGRFSGRQFSNSRSEMNVSTLELGDSALYLCASSTGLGYGYTFGSGTRLTVV.

This sequence joins TRBV6-4 and TRBJ1-1; possible D gene TRBD1, 6 bases. Trimming shortened V by 5 bases and J by 7 bases, and 17 bases separated the two germline ends. The CDR3 runs 14 residues. Germline CDR1 reads MRHNA; CDR2 reads SNTAGT. The CDR3: CASSPGPLGGEAFF. The CDR3 DNA sequence: TGTGCCAGCAGTCCCGGGCCCTTAGGGGGTGAAGCTTTCTTT.

This clone was counted many times. This chain uses TRBV5-6 with TRBJ1-6; D unresolved. CDR3 length equals 15 residues. The germline CDR1 and CDR2 sequences are SGHDT and YYEEEE. The V and J ends lost 1 base and 7 bases respectively, with 12 bases between them. The CDR3 sequence is CASSLTPGGNSPLHF. CDR3 bases: TGTGCCAGCAGCTTGACCCCGGGAGGCAATTCACCCCTCCACTTT.

Regarding this clone: Sequence at one end of the junction differs from germline and may be a read error. The V call is TRBV24-1, the J call TRBJ2-2; D perhaps matches TRBD2 (5 bases). Germline CDR1 KGHDR, CDR2 SFDVKD. The CDR3 loop spans 13 amino acids. The CDR3 DNA is TGTGCCACCAGTGATCGCCCCACCGGGGAGCTGCTTTTT. This sequence encodes CATSDRPTGELLF.

V and J are TRBV7-9 and TRBJ1-2; 7 bases agree with TRBD1. The V gene's germline CDR1 is SEHNR and CDR2 FQNEAQ (reference sequence). The V segment lost 4 bases and the J segment 7 bases; nucleotides outside the gene matches: 9. The CDR3 totals 14 residues. The CDR3, as DNA: TGTGCCAGCAGCTCTACCCGACAGGGCCCTGGCTACACCTTC. Protein sequence: CASSSTRQGPGYTF. The full variable domain, completed using reference TRBV7-9 and TRBJ1-2, is DTGVSQNPRHKITKRGQNVTFRCDPISEHNRLYWYRQTLGQGPEFLTYFQNEAQLEKSRLLSDRFSAERPKGSFSTLEIQRTEQGDSAMYLCASSSTRQGPGYTFGSGTRLTVV.

In this sample, this clone turned up a few times. The chain couples TRBV7-6 to TRBJ1-1; 11 bases fit TRBD1. With V trimmed by 4 bases and J by 5 bases, 9 bases remained unmatched. CDR3 length: 16 amino acids. The V gene's germline CDR1 is SGHVS and CDR2 FNYEAQ. The CDR3 reads CASSSLLGQGVTEAFF. The CDR3 DNA reads TGTGCCAGCAGCTCCCTTTTGGGACAGGGGGTTACTGAAGCTTTCTTT.

In its sample, this clone was seen a few times. The chain has TRBV3-1 (or the pseudogene TRBV3-2) and TRBJ1-3, with unresolved D. V was pared by 1 base and J by 0 bases, with 16 bases between. The CDR3 contains 18 residues. Germline V gene data show CDR1 as LGHDT and CDR2 as YNNKEL (reference sequence). The chain's CDR3 is CASSQAQLGPNSGNTIYF. Here the CDR3 DNA reads TGTGCCAGCAGCCAAGCTCAACTAGGGCCTAACTCTGGAAACACCATATATTTT.

In this sample, this clone turned up once. The gene calls are TRBV9 and TRBJ1-2, with no clear D. Germline V lookup: CDR1 SGDLS, CDR2 YYNGEE. The CDR3 has 17 amino acids. V was trimmed by 3 bases and J by 1 base, leaving 19 bases between them. The CDR3 region is CASSAPFAPTLNYGYTF. CDR3 bases: TGTGCCAGCAGCGCCCCCTTCGCACCCACCCTTAACTATGGCTACACCTTC.

The V call is TRBV5-6, the J call TRBJ2-1; TRBD2 agrees at 7 bases. There are 16 residues in the CDR3. Germline V gene data show CDR1 as SGHDT and CDR2 as YYEEEE. J was trimmed by 5 bases and V by 0 bases; bases with no gene match: 8. CDR3 sequence reads: CASSLASWGRDNEQFF. CDR3 in DNA: TGTGCCAGCAGCTTGGCCTCTTGGGGGAGGGACAATGAGCAGTTCTTC.

The rearrangement uses TRBV6-2 or TRBV6-3 and TRBJ1-6; no reliable D call. V was cut by 0 bases and J by 7 bases, with 10 bases left in between. The germline gives CDR1 MNHEY, CDR2 SVGEGT. This CDR3 region has 15 residues. The CDR3 DNA reads as TGTGCCAGCAGTTACTCGACAAGTCCCAATTCACCCCTCCACTTT. Protein: CASSYSTSPNSPLHF.

The chain joins TRBV6-2 or TRBV6-3 to TRBJ1-5; 8 bases align to TRBD1. V dropped 5 bases and J dropped 6; count of bases not matched to a gene: 9. Germline V CDR1 and CDR2: MNHEY, SVGEGT. The length of the CDR3 is 15 residues. CDR3 loop: CASSASGQGAQPQHF. DNA for the CDR3: TGTGCCAGCAGTGCCTCAGGACAGGGTGCTCAGCCCCAGCATTTT.

The rearrangement joins TRBV19 to TRBJ2-5; 8 positions match TRBD2. Germline CDR1 and CDR2: LNHDA and SQIVND (reference sequence). The CDR3 spans 15 residues. Trimming removed 5 bases from V and 2 bases from J; junction bases left unmatched: 7. CDR3 DNA sequence: TGTGCCAGTAGTGCCATGTCGGGGGGGCAAGAGACCCAGTACTTC. Residues: CASSAMSGGQETQYF.